The 27 T cell receptor beta chains below come from one sample, sequenced in a study of shared clonotypes between healthy human individuals. Assay used: immunoSEQ multiplex PCR; TCRdb lists only in-frame clones, some missing. The sample lists more than 2 million clones; around 95% were seen once. Sequenced sample: naive CD4+ T cells sorted from blood. As for subset: CD45RA+ positively selected. Receptors were obtained from a man aged 18-30 years in good health.

The chain is built from TRBV5-8 and TRBJ1-5, with D maybe TRBD1 (6 bases). Looked up from germline, CDR1 is SGHTS and CDR2 is YDEGEE. V was clipped by 1 base and J by 6 bases, with 11 bases between them. This CDR3 region has 14 residues. The CDR3 sequence is CASSLSGVSQPQHF. Written as DNA, the CDR3 is TGTGCCAGCAGCTTGTCAGGGGTAAGTCAGCCCCAGCATTTT.

The V gene is TRBV5-1, the J gene TRBJ1-2, with TRBD1 matching 8 bases. The CDR3 is made up of 15 amino acids. Germline V lookup: CDR1 SGHRS, CDR2 YFSETQ. V lost 0 bases, J lost 3 bases, and 4 bases stayed unmatched. The CDR3 region has the DNA TGCGCCAGCAGCTTGGACGGGACAGGCGACTATGGCTACACCTTC. It specifies CASSLDGTGDYGYTF.

This sequence joins TRBV5-1 and TRBJ2-5; 9 bases fit TRBD1. The CDR3 has 14 residues. V shed 4 bases, J shed 4 bases, and the junction held 5 bases outside the gene matches. Germline assignment: CDR1 SGHRS and CDR2 YFSETQ. CDR3 DNA sequence: TGCGCCAGCAGCCTAAGACAGGGGGGAGAGACCCAGTACTTC. As protein: CASSLRQGGETQYF. The full variable domain, completed using reference TRBV5-1 and TRBJ2-5, is KAGVTQTPRYLIKTRGQQVTLSCSPISGHRSVSWYQQTPGQGLQFLFEYFSETQRNKGNFPGRFSGRQFSNSRSEMNVSTLELGDSALYLCASSLRQGGETQYFGPGTRLLVL.

J is TRBJ2-4 and V is TRBV5-1, with 7 bases matching TRBD2. CDR1 and CDR2 from the germline V gene are SGHRS and YFSETQ. V shed 4 bases, J shed 2 bases, and the junction held 12 bases outside the gene matches. The CDR3 sequence is 17 residues long. The CDR3 reads CASSPFGGGESKNIQYF. Here the CDR3 DNA reads TGCGCCAGCAGCCCGTTCGGCGGGGGAGAATCCAAAAACATTCAGTACTTC.

This clone was picked up one time. This chain uses TRBV11-3 with TRBJ2-5, with D hard to call. Trimming shortened V by 3 bases and J by 7 bases, and 12 bases separated the two germline ends. The CDR3 consists of 13 residues. Germline V gene sequence: CDR1 SGHNT, CDR2 YENEEA. CDR3 amino acids: CASSLGYLGTQYF. CDR3 nucleotides: TGTGCCAGCAGCTTGGGTTACCTGGGGACCCAGTACTTC.

The J gene is TRBJ2-1, the V gene TRBV6-5, with D possibly being TRBD1 (5 bases). Germline lookup yields CDR1 MNHEY and CDR2 SVGAGI. The V and J ends lost 0 bases and 15 bases respectively, with 15 bases between them. This CDR3 is 13 amino acids long. CDR3 loop: CASSYSPGWGRFF. The CDR3, as DNA: TGTGCCAGCAGTTACTCCCCCGGGTGGGGCCGGTTCTTC.

The chain recombines TRBV27 with TRBJ1-1; 7 nucleotides match TRBD1. The germline CDR1 and CDR2 sequences are MNHEY and SMNVEV (reference sequence). This CDR3 has 14 residues. Unmatched junction bases numbered 5, after V lost 7 bases and J lost 0 bases. The CDR3 nucleotides read TGTGCCAGCAACCCGGGACAGATGAACACTGAAGCTTTCTTT. Amino acid sequence: CASNPGQMNTEAFF.

V is TRBV5-6 and J is TRBJ1-2, with no clear D. There are 14 residues in the CDR3. Trimming removed 2 bases from V and 4 bases from J, with 12 bases in between. Germline loops: CDR1 SGHDT, CDR2 YYEEEE. The chain's CDR3 is CASSFGERSYGYTF. The CDR3 nucleotides are TGTGCCAGCAGCTTCGGTGAGAGAAGCTATGGCTACACCTTC. The whole variable domain, filled in from reference TRBV5-6 and TRBJ1-2, reads DAGVTQSPTHLIKTRGQQVTLRCSPKSGHDTVSWYQQALGQGPQFIFQYYEEEERQRGNFPDRFSGHQFPNYSSELNVNALLLGDSALYLCASSFGERSYGYTFGSGTRLTVV.

The chain employs TRBV7-2 and TRBJ2-7; the D is unclear. CDR1 is SGHTA and CDR2 is FQGNSA in the germline V gene. The CDR3 covers 14 residues. V lost 4 bases, J lost 3 bases, and 13 bases lay in between. This CDR3 reads CASSSSLASYEQYF. The DNA for the CDR3 is TGTGCCAGCAGCTCTTCCCTGGCCAGCTACGAGCAGTACTTC.

This rearrangement joins TRBV7-3 to TRBJ1-2; TRBD1 matches at 10 bases. V shed 2 bases and J 4 bases; nucleotides not matched to a gene: 4. Germline-derived CDR1 and CDR2 are SGHTA and FQGTGA. This CDR3 comprises 15 residues. This chain's CDR3 is CASSLSGTGVYGYTF. CDR3 nucleotide sequence: TGTGCCAGCAGCTTATCGGGGACAGGGGTCTATGGCTACACCTTC.

The rearrangement joins TRBV6-5 to TRBJ1-2; 9 bases agree with TRBD1. Trimming removed 6 bases from V and 3 bases from J; junction bases left unmatched: 8. The CDR3 has 15 residues. CDR1 and CDR2 (germline): MNHEY, SVGAGI. The CDR3 DNA sequence: TGTGCCAGCAGACCGGACAGGGGACATCACTATGGCTACACCTTC. It codes for CASRPDRGHHYGYTF.

CDR3 amino acids: CASSAEGQGARETQYF. For the CDR3, the DNA is TGTGCCAGCAGTGCCGAGGGACAGGGGGCTCGCGAGACCCAGTACTTC. V usage is TRBV2 and J usage is TRBJ2-5; 12 positions match TRBD1. The CDR3 runs to 16 residues. Losses at the gene ends were 4 bases for V and 5 bases for J; bases not matched to a gene: 8. CDR1 is SNHLY and CDR2 is FYNNEI in the germline V gene.

The chain has TRBV9 and TRBJ2-1; TRBD2 aligns across 8 bases. Germline V gene data show CDR1 as SGDLS and CDR2 as YYNGEE. Germline trimming cut 4 bases from V and 9 bases from J; bases unmatched to any gene: 6. This CDR3 is 13 amino acids long. The CDR3 region has the DNA TGTGCCAGCAGCACCCATAGCGGGGCTGAGCAGTTCTTC. Protein sequence: CASSTHSGAEQFF.

The J gene is TRBJ1-2, the V gene TRBV7-2; the D gene is possibly TRBD1 (5 bases). Trimming took 4 bases from V and 7 from J, leaving 16 bases between them. The CDR3 contains 14 residues. Germline V lookup: CDR1 SGHTA, CDR2 FQGNSA. The CDR3 DNA follows: TGTGCCAGCAGCTCTTCAACCAGGGAGGCTGGCTACACCTTC. It yields the protein CASSSSTREAGYTF.

This clone was found once. The chain employs TRBV13 and TRBJ2-7; weak D call: TRBD2 (7 bases). Germline values: CDR1 PRHDT, CDR2 FYEKMQ (reference sequence). V was pared by 3 bases and J by 5 bases, with 11 bases between. This CDR3 has 13 amino acids. CDR3 sequence: CASSLVGGHEQYF. The CDR3 region has the DNA TGTGCCAGCAGCTTGGTGGGGGGGCACGAGCAGTACTTC.

The rearrangement links TRBV5-6 to TRBJ2-3; D possibly corresponds to TRBD2 (5 bases). From germline, CDR1 is SGHDT and CDR2 YYEEEE. CDR3 size: 14 residues. V lost 3 bases and J 1 base, leaving 9 bases between the germline ends. The DNA of the CDR3 is TGTGCCAGCAGCTCGAAAGCGGGCACAGATACGCAGTATTTT. Its protein product is CASSSKAGTDTQYF.

The rearrangement uses TRBV18 and TRBJ1-2; D ambiguous. V lost 3 bases and J 6 bases, leaving 17 bases between the germline ends. This CDR3 region has 15 residues. Germline CDR1 and CDR2: KGHSH and LQKENI. The DNA for the CDR3 is TGTGCCAGCTCACCTCCCGCCGCCGGGTTCGATGGCTACACCTTC. It is translated as CASSPPAAGFDGYTF. The full variable domain, in which reference TRBV18 and TRBJ1-2 provide the parts outside the CDR3, is NAGVMQNPRHLVRRRGQEARLRCSPMKGHSHVYWYRQLPEEGLKFMVYLQKENIIDESGMPKERFSAEFPKEGPSILRIQQVVRGDSAAYFCASSPPAAGFDGYTFGSGTRLTVV.

Note on this clone: Other DNA sequences in this specimen translate into the identical CDR3. The chain combines TRBV28 with TRBJ2-5; the match to TRBD2 covers 8 bases. The CDR3 contains 13 residues. Germline CDR1 reads MDHEN; CDR2 reads SYDVKM. V lost 6 bases, J lost 5 bases, and 5 bases stayed unmatched. CDR3 sequence (DNA): TGTGCCAGCAGCCTCGGGGGGGCGGAGACCCAGTACTTC. Translation: CASSLGGAETQYF.

CDR3 in amino acids: CASSASGGSHFYNEQFF. CDR3 bases: TGTGCCAGCAGTGCCTCCGGGGGATCCCACTTCTACAATGAGCAGTTCTTC. The chain is built from TRBV2 and TRBJ2-1, with a possible D match to TRBD2 (6 bases). The CDR3 covers 17 residues. CDR1 SNHLY and CDR2 FYNNEI come from the germline V gene. V was pared by 4 bases and J by 3 bases, with 19 bases between.

Comments on this clone: The identical CDR3 is also encoded by other nucleotide sequences in the sample. The rearrangement joins TRBV7-3 to TRBJ2-5; tentatively, D is TRBD1 or TRBD2 (5 bases each). V lost 5 bases to trimming and J lost 1 base, with 8 bases between them. The germline gives CDR1 SGHTA, CDR2 FQGTGA. This CDR3 has 13 amino acids. In nucleotides, the CDR3 is TGTGCCAGCAGCCCGGGGCTCCAAGAGACCCAGTACTTC. It specifies CASSPGLQETQYF.

The chain uses TRBV30 and TRBJ1-2; TRBD1 agrees at 8 bases. Germline V gene data show CDR1 as GTSNPN and CDR2 as SVGIG (reference sequence). The V and J ends lost 2 bases and 4 bases, in that order; junction bases with no gene match: 3. This CDR3 has 13 amino acids. As DNA, the CDR3 is TGTGCCTGGAGTCGCGACAGGGGCTATGGCTACACCTTC. It encodes CAWSRDRGYGYTF.

V gene TRBV7-9 combines with J gene TRBJ2-1; TRBD2 agrees at 13 bases. The CDR3 runs 16 residues. Germline trimming cut 5 bases from V and 5 bases from J; bases unmatched to any gene: 6. From germline, CDR1 is SEHNR and CDR2 FQNEAQ (reference sequence). This CDR3 reads CASSPGTSGDHNEQFF. CDR3 nucleotide sequence: TGTGCCAGCAGCCCCGGGACTAGCGGGGACCACAATGAGCAGTTCTTC.

The table lists this clone with a count of one. This chain links TRBV10-1 with TRBJ2-7, with TRBD2 matching over 8 bases. This CDR3 has 16 residues. Germline assignment: CDR1 WNHNN and CDR2 SYGVQD (reference sequence). V shed 2 bases, J shed 2 bases, and the junction held 8 bases outside the gene matches. CDR3: CASSEAGRASAYEQYF. The CDR3 nucleotides are TGCGCCAGCAGTGAGGCCGGGAGGGCCTCCGCCTACGAGCAGTACTTC.

The V call is TRBV18, the J call TRBJ2-2; 8 bases align to TRBD1. CDR3 length: 15 amino acids. The germline CDR1 and CDR2 sequences are KGHSH and LQKENI. With V trimmed by 6 bases and J by 7 bases, 10 bases remained unmatched. The CDR3 DNA reads as TGTGCCAGCTCGTCAGGACAGGGATCGGGCGGGGAGCTGTTTTTT. This gives the protein CASSSGQGSGGELFF.

The chain links TRBV7-2 to TRBJ1-3; D not resolved. Looked up from germline, CDR1 is SGHTA and CDR2 is FQGNSA. This CDR3 has 15 amino acids. Trimming took 1 base from V and 2 from J, leaving 9 bases between them. The CDR3 nucleotides read TGTGCCAGCAGCTTAGGAGGTTATACTGGAAACACCATATATTTT. Protein: CASSLGGYTGNTIYF.

The genes are TRBV9 and TRBJ2-5, with D maybe TRBD1 (6 bases). This CDR3 has 16 residues. V was shortened by 0 bases and J by 4 bases, with 16 bases between the two germline ends. The germline V gene encodes CDR1 SGDLS and CDR2 YYNGEE. The CDR3 protein is CASSVGTDRSTETQYF. Here the CDR3 DNA reads TGTGCCAGCAGCGTAGGGACTGACAGGAGCACAGAGACCCAGTACTTC.

The rearrangement uses TRBV7-9 and TRBJ2-6; TRBD2 might be the D (5 bases). Germline-derived CDR1 and CDR2 are SEHNR and FQNEAQ (reference sequence). V shed 6 bases and J shed 0 bases, with 15 bases lying between them. The CDR3 runs 17 residues. The CDR3 sequence: CASRSTGLSSGANVLTF. CDR3 coding DNA: TGTGCCAGCAGATCTACCGGACTTAGCTCTGGGGCCAACGTCCTGACTTTC.